The clone carrying this T cell receptor (beta chain) was seen ten or more times. Its target is not known. Ten milliliters of peripheral blood were drawn from each donor into EDTA-treated tubes. These data come from a study of blood T cells in healthy people across ages. Study-level findings and limits: It was not known whether donors were CMV positive (a possible confounder of expanded clonotype changes). In long-lived donors, naive CD4+ cell counts and diversity exceeded those of aged donors.

Then a second PCR, running about 6 to 11 cycles, was carried out with a sample-barcoded 5' primer and a J-beta primer mix. Every sample returned 2.5 million or more CDR3-containing paired-end reads. Each CDR3 protein gets one entry after TCRdb re-called the 5' RACE reads with MiXCR. The sample comprises 700,000 to 950,000 distinct CDR3 sequences, 43% of which are singletons, and under 25% rests with the top ten. The CDR3 extends over 15 amino acids. V shed 4 bases, J shed 11 bases, and the junction held 11 bases outside the gene matches. CDR1 DFQATT and CDR2 SNEGSKA come from the germline V gene (reference sequence).

The rearrangement links TRBV20-1 to TRBJ2-5; 15 nucleotides line up with TRBD2. The TCR comes from a woman aged 60-70 years in good health. Sequences were obtained from blood. The CDR3 protein is CSATPTGTSGRLQYF. In DNA, the CDR3 is TGCAGTGCTACCCCAACCGGGACTAGCGGGAGGCTGCAGTACTTC.